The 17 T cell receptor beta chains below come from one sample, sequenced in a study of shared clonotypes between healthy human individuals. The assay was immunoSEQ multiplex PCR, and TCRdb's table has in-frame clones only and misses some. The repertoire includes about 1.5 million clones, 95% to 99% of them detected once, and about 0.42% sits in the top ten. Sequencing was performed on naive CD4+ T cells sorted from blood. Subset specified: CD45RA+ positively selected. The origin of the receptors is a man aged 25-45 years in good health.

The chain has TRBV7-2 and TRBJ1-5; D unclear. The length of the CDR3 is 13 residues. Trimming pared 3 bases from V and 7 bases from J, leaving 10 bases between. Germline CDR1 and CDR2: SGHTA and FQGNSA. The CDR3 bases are TGTGCCAGCAGCTTTACCCGTTCCCAGCCCCAGCATTTT. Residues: CASSFTRSQPQHF.

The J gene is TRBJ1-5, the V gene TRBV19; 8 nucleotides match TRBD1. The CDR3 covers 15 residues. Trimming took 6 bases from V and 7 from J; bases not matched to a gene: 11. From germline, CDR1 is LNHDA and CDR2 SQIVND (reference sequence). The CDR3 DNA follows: TGTGCCAGTAGCCCCGGGGCAGGGGGCTGGCAGCCCCAGCATTTT. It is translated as CASSPGAGGWQPQHF.

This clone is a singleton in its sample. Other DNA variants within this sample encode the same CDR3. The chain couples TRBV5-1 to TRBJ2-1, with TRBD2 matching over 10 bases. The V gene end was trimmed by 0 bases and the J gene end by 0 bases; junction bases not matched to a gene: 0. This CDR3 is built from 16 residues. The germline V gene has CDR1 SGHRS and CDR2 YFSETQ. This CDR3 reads CASSLGTSGSYNEQFF. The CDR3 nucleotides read TGCGCCAGCAGCTTGGGGACTAGCGGCTCCTACAATGAGCAGTTCTTC.

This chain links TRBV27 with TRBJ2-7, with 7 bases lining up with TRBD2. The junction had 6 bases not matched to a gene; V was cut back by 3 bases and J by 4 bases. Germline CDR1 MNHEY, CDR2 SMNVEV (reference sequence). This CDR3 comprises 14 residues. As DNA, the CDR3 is TGTGCCAGCAGTTTCCGGGACTACCAATACGAGCAGTACTTC. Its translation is CASSFRDYQYEQYF.

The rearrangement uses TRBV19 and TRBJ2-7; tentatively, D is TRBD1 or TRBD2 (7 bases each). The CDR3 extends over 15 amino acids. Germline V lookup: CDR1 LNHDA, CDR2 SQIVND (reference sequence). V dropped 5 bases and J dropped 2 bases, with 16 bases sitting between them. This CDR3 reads CASSSQTGTTYEQYF. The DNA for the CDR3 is TGTGCCAGTAGTTCACAGACAGGGACTACCTACGAGCAGTACTTC.

The CDR3 nucleotides read TGTGCCAGCAGTTTAAGTTCAACTAATGAAAAACTGTTTTTT. Protein product: CASSLSSTNEKLFF. J is TRBJ1-4 and V is TRBV28; unclear D gene. The CDR3 covers 14 residues. Germline CDR1 is MDHEN and CDR2 is SYDVKM. Trimming left V 2 bases short and J 0 bases short, with 4 bases between. Using reference TRBV28 and TRBJ1-4 for the parts outside the CDR3, the full variable domain is DVKVTQSSRYLVKRTGEKVFLECVQDMDHENMFWYRQDPGLGLRLIYFSYDVKMKEKGDIPEGYSVSREKKERFSLILESASTNQTSMYLCASSLSSTNEKLFFGSGTQLSVL.

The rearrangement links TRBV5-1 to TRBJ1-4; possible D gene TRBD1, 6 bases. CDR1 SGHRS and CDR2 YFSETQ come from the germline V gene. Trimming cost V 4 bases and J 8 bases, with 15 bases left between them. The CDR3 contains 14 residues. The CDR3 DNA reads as TGCGCCAGCAGCCCCACAGGGATTGGGGAAAAACTGTTTTTT. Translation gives CASSPTGIGEKLFF. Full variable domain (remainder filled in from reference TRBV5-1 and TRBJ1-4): KAGVTQTPRYLIKTRGQQVTLSCSPISGHRSVSWYQQTPGQGLQFLFEYFSETQRNKGNFPGRFSGRQFSNSRSEMNVSTLELGDSALYLCASSPTGIGEKLFFGSGTQLSVL.

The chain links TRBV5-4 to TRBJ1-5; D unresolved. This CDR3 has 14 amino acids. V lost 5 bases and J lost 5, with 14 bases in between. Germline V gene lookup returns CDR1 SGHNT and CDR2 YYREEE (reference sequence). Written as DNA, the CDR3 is TGTGCCAGCAGTCTAGGTGGAGGGCATCAGCCCCAGCATTTT. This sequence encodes CASSLGGGHQPQHF.

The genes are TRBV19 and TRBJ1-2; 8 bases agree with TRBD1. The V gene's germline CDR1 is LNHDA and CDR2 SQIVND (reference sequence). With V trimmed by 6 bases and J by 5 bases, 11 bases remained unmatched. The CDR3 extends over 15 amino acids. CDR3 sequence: CASSAINRGVYGYTF. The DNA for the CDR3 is TGTGCCAGTAGCGCCATCAACAGGGGGGTGTATGGCTACACCTTC.

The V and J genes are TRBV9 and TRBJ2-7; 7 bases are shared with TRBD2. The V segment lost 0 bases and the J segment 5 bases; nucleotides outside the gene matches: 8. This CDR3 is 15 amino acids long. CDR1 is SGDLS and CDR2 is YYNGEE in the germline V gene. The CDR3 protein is CASSVGGGSQDEQYF. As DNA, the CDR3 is TGTGCCAGCAGCGTAGGGGGCGGGAGTCAGGACGAGCAGTACTTC.

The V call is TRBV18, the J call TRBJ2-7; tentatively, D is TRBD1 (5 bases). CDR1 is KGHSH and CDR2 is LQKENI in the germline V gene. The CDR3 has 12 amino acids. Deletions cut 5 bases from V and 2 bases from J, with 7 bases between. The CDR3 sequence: CASSAGTYEQYF. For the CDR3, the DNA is TGTGCCAGCTCAGCAGGGACCTACGAGCAGTACTTC.

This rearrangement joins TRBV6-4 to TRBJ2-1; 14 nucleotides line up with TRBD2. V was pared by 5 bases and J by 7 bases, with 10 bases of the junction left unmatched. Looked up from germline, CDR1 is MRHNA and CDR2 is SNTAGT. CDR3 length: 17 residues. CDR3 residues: CASSPDLRLAGGNEQFF. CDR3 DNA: TGTGCCAGCAGTCCAGACTTAAGACTAGCGGGAGGGAATGAGCAGTTCTTC.

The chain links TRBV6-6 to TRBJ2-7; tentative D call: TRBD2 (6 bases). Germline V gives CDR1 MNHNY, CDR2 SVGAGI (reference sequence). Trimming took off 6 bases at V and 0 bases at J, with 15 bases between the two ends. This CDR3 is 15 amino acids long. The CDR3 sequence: CASSPRGTASYEQYF. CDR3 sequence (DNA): TGTGCCAGCAGCCCCCGAGGGACTGCCTCCTACGAGCAGTACTTC.

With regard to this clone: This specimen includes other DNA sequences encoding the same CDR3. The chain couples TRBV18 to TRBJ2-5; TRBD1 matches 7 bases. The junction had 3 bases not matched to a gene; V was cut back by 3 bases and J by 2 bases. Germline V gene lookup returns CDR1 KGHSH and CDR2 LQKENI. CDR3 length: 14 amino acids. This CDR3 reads CASSPRTGQETQYF. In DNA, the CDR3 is TGTGCCAGCTCACCGAGGACAGGACAAGAGACCCAGTACTTC.

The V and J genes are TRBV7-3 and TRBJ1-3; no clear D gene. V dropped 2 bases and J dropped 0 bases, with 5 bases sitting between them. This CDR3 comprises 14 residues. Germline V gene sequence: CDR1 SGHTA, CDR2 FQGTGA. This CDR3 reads CASSLGDSGNTIYF. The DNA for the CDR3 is TGTGCCAGCAGCTTAGGAGACTCTGGAAACACCATATATTTT.

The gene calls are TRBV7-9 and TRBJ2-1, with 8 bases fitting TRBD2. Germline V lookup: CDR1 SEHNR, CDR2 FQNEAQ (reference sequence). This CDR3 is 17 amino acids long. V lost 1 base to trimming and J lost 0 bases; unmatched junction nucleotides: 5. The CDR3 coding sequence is TGTGCCAGCAGCTTAGGGGCGCTAGCGGGCTCCTACAATGAGCAGTTCTTC. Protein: CASSLGALAGSYNEQFF.

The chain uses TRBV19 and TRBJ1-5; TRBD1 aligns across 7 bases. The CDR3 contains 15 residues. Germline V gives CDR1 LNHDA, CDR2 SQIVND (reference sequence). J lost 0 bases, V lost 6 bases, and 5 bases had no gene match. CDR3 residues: CASSTGVVSNQPQHF. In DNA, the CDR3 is TGTGCCAGTAGCACAGGGGTGGTTAGCAATCAGCCCCAGCATTTT.